These 6 T cell receptor beta chains were all obtained from the same sample, sequenced in a study of molecular identifiers for immune sequencing clone quantification. TCRdb called the PCR reads again in MiXCR, with one record for every CDR3 protein. The profile covers more than 250,000 distinct CDR3 sequences, with about 20% appearing a single time and over 0.7% taken by the ten largest. Sequenced material: naive CD8+ T cells from blood, with Jurkat cell RNA spiked in. As for subset: FACS-sorted CD8+CD4-CCR7+CD45RA+ naive T cells. The receptors come from a human donor in good health. Some libraries in this study had Jurkat cell RNA spiked in.

This rearrangement joins TRBV3-1 to TRBJ1-2, with D perhaps TRBD1 (6 bases). Trimming removed 0 bases from V and 3 bases from J, with 20 bases in between. This CDR3 spans 18 amino acids. Germline CDR1 reads LGHDT; CDR2 reads YNNKEL (reference sequence). CDR3 nucleotides: TGTGCCAGCAGCCAAGAGTGGGGCAGGGGAGAAACGTACTATGGCTACACCTTC. Translating it yields CASSQEWGRGETYYGYTF.

This clonotype was detected ten times or more. The genes are TRBV9 and TRBJ2-3; D possibly corresponds to TRBD1 (5 bases). Germline V lookup: CDR1 SGDLS, CDR2 YYNGEE. Between the trimmed V and J ends, which lost 4 bases and 0 bases, there was a span of 15 bases. CDR3 length equals 16 residues. The CDR3 is CASSRRFGASTDTQYF. CDR3 sequence (DNA): TGTGCCAGCAGCCGAAGGTTTGGGGCTAGCACAGATACGCAGTATTTT.

Details on this clonotype: This may be a read error, as it is one base from a much larger clone. The chain has TRBV20-1 and TRBJ2-7; D not certain. The CDR3 totals 13 residues. Germline V gene data show CDR1 as DFQATT and CDR2 as SNEGSKA (reference sequence). Trimming took off 2 bases at V and 2 bases at J, with 10 bases between the two ends. The CDR3 spells CSARHGYTYEQYF. DNA for the CDR3: TGCAGTGCTAGACATGGATACACCTACGAGCAGTACTTC.

Regarding this clonotype: A much larger clone sits a single nucleotide away, making a read error possible. Since the CDR3 does not end with the conserved phenylalanine or tryptophan, this likely comes from a read error. The rearrangement links TRBV6-2 or TRBV6-3 to TRBJ1-1; 7 positions match TRBD1. The germline gives CDR1 MNHEY, CDR2 SVGEGT. The CDR3 is 15 amino acids. V trimming: 2 bases; J trimming: 1 base; junction bases outside the gene matches: 4. The CDR3 region is CASSYGGTANTEAFS. The CDR3 DNA reads TGTGCCAGCAGTTACGGGGGGACAGCGAACACTGAAGCTTTCTCT.

This clonotype was seen ten or more times. This rearrangement joins TRBV30 to TRBJ2-5; D might be TRBD2 (6 bases). Looked up from germline, CDR1 is GTSNPN and CDR2 is SVGIG (reference sequence). Trimming removed 2 bases at V and 7 bases at J, with 20 bases between. This CDR3 contains 15 residues. DNA for the CDR3: TGTGCCTGGAGTCTAGCGACAGCCACGATATGGACCCAGTACTTC. Translating gives CAWSLATATIWTQYF.

In regard to this clonotype: This may stem from a read error, because a much larger clone lies one nucleotide away. This chain joins TRBV7-2 and TRBJ2-7; TRBD1 matches 10 bases. V trimming: 4 bases; J trimming: 7 bases; junction bases outside the gene matches: 7. The CDR3 covers 14 residues. Germline values: CDR1 SGHTA, CDR2 FQGNSA. The CDR3 here is CASSSRDRGSEQYF. DNA for the CDR3: TGTGCCAGCAGCTCGAGGGACAGGGGATCGGAGCAGTACTTC.